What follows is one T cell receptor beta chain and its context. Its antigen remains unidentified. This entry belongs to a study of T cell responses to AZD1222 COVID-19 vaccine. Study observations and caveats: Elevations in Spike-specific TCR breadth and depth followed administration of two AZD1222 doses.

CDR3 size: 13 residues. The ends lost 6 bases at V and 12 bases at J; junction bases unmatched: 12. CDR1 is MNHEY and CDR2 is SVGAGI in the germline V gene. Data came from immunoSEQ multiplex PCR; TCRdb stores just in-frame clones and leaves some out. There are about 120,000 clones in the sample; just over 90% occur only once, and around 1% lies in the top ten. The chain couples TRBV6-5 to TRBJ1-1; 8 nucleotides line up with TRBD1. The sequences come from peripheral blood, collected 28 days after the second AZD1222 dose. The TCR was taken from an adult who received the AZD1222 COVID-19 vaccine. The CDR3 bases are TGTGCCAGCAGCTATTGGACAGGGAGGGTAACTTTCTTT. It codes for CASSYWTGRVTFF.